What follows is one T cell receptor beta chain and its context. Its antigen remains unknown. Patients who underwent sequencing had shown CD8+CD57+ cell expansion by flow cytometry. All participating patients were living with severe acquired aplastic anemia. Blood came from patients not yet given any therapy. This entry comes from a study of CD8+CD57+ T cells in acquired aplastic anemia. Overall study context: The average for DNA from sorted CD4+ and CD8+ cells was about 3.3 ug. Study-wide findings and caveats: A set of around 30 CD8+ CDR3 sequences was shared between patients and controls, and these sequences appeared highly expressed in patients.

The length of the CDR3 is 14 residues. Trimming removed 5 bases from V and 1 base from J, with 11 bases in between. Germline CDR1 reads SGDLS; CDR2 reads YYNGEE. CDR3 and TCR beta VDJ profiling relied on genomic DNA as the template. TCRdb ran MiXCR on the reads and lists one entry per CDR3 protein. Among 250,000 to 350,000 distinct CDR3 sequences listed, 56% were seen once. The TCR originated in a human donor with aplastic anemia. The genes are TRBV9 and TRBJ2-3; D gene uncertain. Sequenced sample: sorted CD4+, CD8+, or CD8+CD57+ T cells (not recorded which) from PBMCs. The DNA for the CDR3 is TGTGCCAGCAGTGTCTGGACGGGCACAGATACGCAGTATTTT. Protein product: CASSVWTGTDTQYF.